This entry concerns a single TCR beta chain. Using immunoSEQ multiplex PCR, the repertoire was profiled, and TCRdb retains in-frame clones only, with some absent. The sample lists around 62,000 clones; roughly 94% were seen once. The data derive from a study of preoperative IRX-2 immunotherapy in early breast cancer. As to treatment: preoperative locoregional IRX-2 cytokine immunotherapy. The V end was cut by 4 bases, the J end by 5 bases, with 15 bases between. Germline CDR1 SGDLS, CDR2 YYNGEE. The CDR3 is 15 amino acids. The sequence was obtained from a human donor with breast cancer. The chain recombines TRBV9 with TRBJ2-2, with D possibly matching TRBD1 (5 bases). The sample here was taken from a patient treated with IRX-2 immunotherapy. CDR3 sequence reads: CASSPRGPWTGELFF. CDR3 DNA sequence: TGTGCCAGCAGCCCAAGGGGCCCCTGGACCGGGGAGCTGTTTTTT.